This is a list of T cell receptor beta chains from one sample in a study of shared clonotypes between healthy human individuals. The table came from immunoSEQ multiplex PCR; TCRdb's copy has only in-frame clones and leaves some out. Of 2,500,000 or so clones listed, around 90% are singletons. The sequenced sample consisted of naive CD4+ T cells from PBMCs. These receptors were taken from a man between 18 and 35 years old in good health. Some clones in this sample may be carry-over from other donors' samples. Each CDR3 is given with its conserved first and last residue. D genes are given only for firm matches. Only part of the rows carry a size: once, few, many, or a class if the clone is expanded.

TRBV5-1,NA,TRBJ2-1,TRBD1,CASSLAGGRNEQFF,TGCGCCAGCAGCTTGGCAGGGGGTCGCAATGAGCAGTTCTTC
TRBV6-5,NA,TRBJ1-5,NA,CASSYSTRDQPQHF,TGTGCCAGCAGTTACTCGACAAGGGATCAGCCCCAGCATTTT
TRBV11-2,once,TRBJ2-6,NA,CASSLVPLVSGANVLTF,TGTGCCAGCAGCTTAGTCCCTTTAGTCTCTGGGGCCAACGTCCTGACTTTC
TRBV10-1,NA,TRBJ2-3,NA,CASSGRQGPDTQYF,TGCGCCAGCAGCGGCCGCCAGGGCCCAGATACGCAGTATTTT
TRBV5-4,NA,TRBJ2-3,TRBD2,CASSLSGRASTDTQYF,TGTGCCAGCAGCCTTAGCGGGAGGGCTAGCACAGATACGCAGTATTTT
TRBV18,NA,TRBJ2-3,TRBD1,CASSPRRTGNTDTQYF,TGTGCCAGCTCACCCAGGAGGACAGGGAACACAGATACGCAGTATTTT
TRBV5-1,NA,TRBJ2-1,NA,CASSWDQASYNEQFF,TGCGCCAGCAGCTGGGACCAGGCCTCCTACAATGAGCAGTTCTTC
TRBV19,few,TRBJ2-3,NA,CASSIGRSTDTQYF,TGTGCCAGTAGTATAGGAAGAAGCACAGATACGCAGTATTTT
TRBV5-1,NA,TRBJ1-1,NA,CASRPGIPNTEAFF,TGCGCCAGCAGGCCCGGAATCCCGAACACTGAAGCTTTCTTT
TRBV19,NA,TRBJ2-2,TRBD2,CASKERGGGYTGELFF,TGTGCCAGTAAAGAGCGGGGCGGGGGTTACACCGGGGAGCTGTTTTTT
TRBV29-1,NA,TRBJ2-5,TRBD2,CSVLPSWASGRRETQYF,TGCAGCGTCCTCCCCTCCTGGGCTAGCGGGAGGAGAGAGACCCAGTACTTC
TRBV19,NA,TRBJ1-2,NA,CASSSGSTSWIYGYTF,TGTGCCAGTAGCTCGGGCAGTACTTCTTGGATCTATGGCTACACCTTC
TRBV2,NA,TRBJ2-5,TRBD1,CASSEARAGGRETQYF,TGTGCCAGCAGTGAAGCGCGGGCAGGGGGCAGGGAGACCCAGTACTTC